These 30 T cell receptor beta chains originate from one sample sequenced in a study of T cells in Graves' hyperthyroidism and ophthalmopathy (dated by TCRdb to about 2019). The library was prepared using multiplex PCR. TCRdb lists the instrument as Illumina HiSeq 2000. The TCR beta CDR3 regions were amplified from the RNA transcripts. For the first round of RT-PCR on the TCR CDR3, the HTBI primer set was used together with the Qiagen OneStep RT-PCR kit. TCRdb redid the processing of the public reads, applying fastp at Q25 and MiXCR, and retained in-frame beta chains. Each CDR3 protein appears once, grouped with its most common genes and DNA. Recorded for this sample are 500,000 to 650,000 distinct CDR3 sequences; 17% of them occurred a single time. Of the sample, roughly 18% is held by the ten largest clones. The sample consisted of blood. These receptors were taken from a woman aged 18-29 years with Graves' ophthalmopathy.

This clonotype has more than one count but fewer than ten. The chain joins TRBV3-1 to TRBJ2-7, with D possibly being TRBD1 (6 bases). This CDR3 region has 15 residues. Trimming shortened V by 4 bases and J by 4 bases, and 17 bases separated the two germline ends. Germline CDR1 reads LGHDT; CDR2 reads YNNKEL (reference sequence). The CDR3 DNA reads TGTGCCAGCAGCCCCGGGACATTTTACCCTTACGAGCAGTACTTC. It specifies CASSPGTFYPYEQYF.

This clonotype was recorded a few times. The gene calls are TRBV7-9 and TRBJ1-3; D uncertain. Trimming cost V 7 bases and J 4 bases, with 11 bases left between them. CDR1 SEHNR and CDR2 FQNEAQ come from the germline V gene (reference sequence). The CDR3 has 13 residues. Here the CDR3 reads CASMRLSGNTIYF. The CDR3 DNA is TGTGCCAGCATGAGGCTCTCGGGAAACACCATATATTTT.

This clonotype was recorded a few times. This chain uses TRBV9 with TRBJ2-1, with D unclear. Germline loops: CDR1 SGDLS, CDR2 YYNGEE. V was cut by 0 bases and J by 0 bases, with 10 bases left in between. The length of the CDR3 is 16 residues. The CDR3 DNA reads TGTGCCAGCAGCGTAGATAACAGTGTCTCCTACAATGAGCAGTTCTTC. It translates to CASSVDNSVSYNEQFF.

The chain is built from TRBV5-4 and TRBJ2-1; D might be TRBD1 or TRBD2, each matching 5 bases. Deletions cut 3 bases from V and 5 bases from J, with 12 bases between. This CDR3 region has 14 residues. In germline, CDR1 is SGHNT, CDR2 YYREEE (reference sequence). In DNA, the CDR3 is TGTGCCAGCAGCTCCCCGCGAGGGGACAATGAGCAGTTCTTC. It is translated as CASSSPRGDNEQFF.

This clonotype was observed at least ten times. The chain recombines TRBV12-5 with TRBJ2-1; 12 bases are shared with TRBD2. Germline-derived CDR1 and CDR2 are LGHNT and FRNRAP. The CDR3 has 17 residues. V gave up 4 bases and J gave up 7 bases; unmatched junction bases: 11. The DNA for the CDR3 is TGTGCTAGTGGTTGGGGACCTAGCGGGAGGGTGGGGAATGAGCAGTTCTTC. It is translated as CASGWGPSGRVGNEQFF.

The chain uses TRBV4-1 and TRBJ2-7; 11 bases align to TRBD1. Germline V gene sequence: CDR1 MGHRA, CDR2 YSYEKL. Trimming removed 3 bases from V and 2 bases from J; junction bases left unmatched: 6. The CDR3 totals 16 residues. The CDR3, as DNA: TGCGCCAGCAGCCAGGCCGGGACAGGGGGGGCCTACGAGCAGTACTTC. Its translation is CASSQAGTGGAYEQYF.

This clonotype was detected ten times or more. The genes are TRBV5-1 and TRBJ1-5; D perhaps matches TRBD1 (6 bases). The V end was cut by 3 bases, the J end by 3 bases, with 13 bases between. This CDR3 is built from 15 residues. Germline-derived CDR1 and CDR2 are SGHRS and YFSETQ. The CDR3 DNA reads TGCGCCAGCAGCTCACAGGGTGCCCCCAATCAGCCCCAGCATTTT. It translates to CASSSQGAPNQPQHF.

The chain employs TRBV6-2 or TRBV6-3 and TRBJ2-1; D gene ambiguous. The CDR3 is 12 amino acids. Germline V gene sequence: CDR1 MNHEY, CDR2 SVGEGT. Trimming shortened V by 6 bases and J by 5 bases, and 8 bases separated the two germline ends. CDR3 in amino acids: CASSPNDNEQFF. The CDR3 DNA reads TGTGCCAGCAGCCCTAATGACAATGAGCAGTTCTTC.

This clonotype was seen many times. This chain uses TRBV4-3 with TRBJ1-2, with D possibly being TRBD1 (5 bases). The germline gives CDR1 LGHNA, CDR2 YSLEER. V shed 0 bases and J shed 4 bases, with 12 bases lying between them. This CDR3 region has 15 residues. The CDR3 region has the DNA TGCGCCAGCAGCCAAGATCTTACAGGTCTCTATGGCTACACCTTC. This gives the protein CASSQDLTGLYGYTF.

This rearrangement joins TRBV4-1 to TRBJ1-2; unclear D gene. CDR3 length equals 14 residues. Germline V gene sequence: CDR1 MGHRA, CDR2 YSYEKL. Deletions cut 4 bases from V and 2 bases from J, with 11 bases between. The CDR3 protein is CASSPLGVNYGYTF. The DNA of the CDR3 is TGCGCCAGCAGCCCCTTGGGTGTAAACTATGGCTACACCTTC.

This clonotype was found a few times. The chain uses TRBV4-3 and TRBJ2-3; D is perhaps TRBD2 (6 bases). V shed 5 bases and J shed 0 bases, with 27 bases lying between them. The CDR3 spans 20 residues. CDR1 is LGHNA, CDR2 YSLEER, per germline. The DNA of the CDR3 is TGCGCCAGCAGCTCAGGTTGGCGGGGCCGTGAGATTTCTAGCACAGATACGCAGTATTTT. Protein product: CASSSGWRGREISSTDTQYF.

Concerning this clonotype: A much larger clone sits a single nucleotide away, making a read error possible. The CDR3 DNA reads as TGCAGTGCTCAAAAGGGGAACCCCGGGACTAGCGGCACAGATACGCAGTATTTT. This sequence encodes CSAQKGNPGTSGTDTQYF. This chain uses TRBV20-1 with TRBJ2-3; 10 nucleotides align to TRBD2. Germline V gives CDR1 DFQATT, CDR2 SNEGSKA (reference sequence). The CDR3 loop spans 18 amino acids. V gave up 5 bases and J gave up 1 base; unmatched junction bases: 15.

This clonotype was seen repeatedly, ten times or more. The chain combines TRBV13 with TRBJ2-1, with TRBD2 identical over 11 bases. The trim removed 5 bases at V and 9 bases at J, leaving 9 bases unmatched. The CDR3 extends over 15 amino acids. Germline V CDR1 and CDR2: PRHDT, FYEKMQ (reference sequence). The CDR3 sequence: CASSRTSGFVGEQFF. Written as DNA, the CDR3 is TGTGCCAGCAGCAGGACTAGCGGGTTTGTAGGTGAGCAGTTCTTC.

This clonotype was seen many times. V is TRBV10-3 and J is TRBJ1-1; D not resolved. Trimming took off 6 bases at V and 8 bases at J, with 10 bases between the two ends. The CDR3 length is 11 residues. CDR1 and CDR2 from the germline V gene are ENHRY and SYGVKD. Here the CDR3 reads CAIRRDIEAFF. In nucleotides, the CDR3 is TGTGCCATCAGGCGGGATATCGAAGCTTTCTTT.

This clonotype came up many times. This chain links TRBV5-1 with TRBJ2-7; 7 bases fit TRBD1. Trimming cost V 0 bases and J 2 bases; bases outside gene matches: 8. Germline lookup yields CDR1 SGHRS and CDR2 YFSETQ. The CDR3 totals 16 residues. The CDR3 here is CASSLAGRQGTYEQYF. For the CDR3, the DNA is TGCGCCAGCAGCTTGGCCGGTCGACAGGGTACCTACGAGCAGTACTTC.

This clonotype came up a few times. The V call is TRBV5-8, the J call TRBJ1-2; a weak D match, TRBD1 (5 bases). The V gene lost 0 bases and the J gene lost 3 bases, with 12 bases spanning the gap. This CDR3 spans 15 amino acids. The germline CDR1 and CDR2 sequences are SGHTS and YDEGEE. The CDR3 loop reads CASSLGFRQHYGYTF. In nucleotides, the CDR3 is TGTGCCAGCAGCTTGGGCTTTCGACAGCACTATGGCTACACCTTC. Looking up the rest from reference TRBV5-8 and TRBJ1-2 gives the full variable domain: EAGVTQSPTHLIKTRGQQATLRCSPISGHTSVYWYQQALGLGLQFLLWYDEGEERNRGNFPPRFSGRQFPNYSSELNVNALELEDSALYLCASSLGFRQHYGYTFGSGTRLTVV.

This clonotype occurred many times. The V and J genes are TRBV6-2 or TRBV6-3 and TRBJ2-3; D ambiguous. Germline V gene data show CDR1 as MNHEY and CDR2 as SVGEGT. CDR3 size: 14 residues. V shed 8 bases and J shed 2 bases, with 14 bases lying between them. The CDR3 DNA follows: TGTGCCAGCGCCTCGACGGAGACCACAGATACGCAGTATTTT. It is translated as CASASTETTDTQYF.

The chain recombines TRBV3-1 with TRBJ2-3, with 14 positions matching TRBD2. J lost 4 bases, V lost 5 bases, and 5 bases had no gene match. Per the germline V gene, CDR1 is LGHDT and CDR2 is YNNKEL (reference sequence). The CDR3 covers 16 residues. The CDR3 nucleotides read TGTGCCAGCAGCGAGGGACTAGCGGGAGACGCAGATACGCAGTATTTT. Residues: CASSEGLAGDADTQYF.

This clonotype was seen more than once but under ten times. The gene calls are TRBV19 and TRBJ1-1; perhaps TRBD1 as D (5 bases). Germline CDR1 and CDR2: LNHDA and SQIVND (reference sequence). CDR3 length equals 16 residues. The germline V and J ends were trimmed by 4 bases and 4 bases, with 19 bases remaining between them. The CDR3 is CASSRNWDSEGTEAFF. The CDR3 coding sequence is TGTGCCAGTAGTAGAAACTGGGACTCAGAGGGCACTGAAGCTTTCTTT.

Ten or more counts support this clonotype. The rearrangement uses TRBV2 and TRBJ2-7, with D unclear. The V gene's germline CDR1 is SNHLY and CDR2 FYNNEI. V was pared by 5 bases and J by 2 bases, with 10 bases between. The CDR3 length is 13 residues. In nucleotides, the CDR3 is TGTGCCAGCAGTAGGTCAGTTCCCTACGAGCAGTACTTC. This sequence encodes CASSRSVPYEQYF.

This clonotype was observed a few times. This chain links TRBV12-3 or TRBV12-4 with TRBJ2-5; D may match TRBD1 or TRBD2 (5 bases each). Trimming pared 5 bases from V and 7 bases from J, leaving 17 bases between. This CDR3 has 14 amino acids. The CDR3 protein is CASSTVRGIGTQYF. The CDR3, as DNA: TGTGCCAGCAGTACCGTCCGGGGCATAGGGACCCAGTACTTC.

This clonotype has ten or more counts. The rearrangement uses TRBV18 and TRBJ1-1, with a tentative D call TRBD1 (5 bases). Trimming pared 5 bases from V and 0 bases from J, leaving 16 bases between. Germline V lookup: CDR1 KGHSH, CDR2 LQKENI. The CDR3 contains 16 residues. CDR3 DNA: TGTGCCAGCTCATTCGGGGGGGGACTCATGAACACTGAAGCTTTCTTT. This translates into CASSFGGGLMNTEAFF.

The chain combines TRBV4-2 with TRBJ2-3; D not certain. Per the germline V gene, CDR1 is LGHNA and CDR2 is YNFKEQ. Between the trimmed V and J ends, which lost 9 bases and 9 bases, there was a span of 10 bases. This CDR3 contains 10 residues. CDR3 amino acids: CASKYATQYF. The CDR3 nucleotides read TGTGCCAGTAAATATGCCACGCAGTATTTT.

This clonotype was observed many times. The rearrangement joins TRBV5-1 to TRBJ2-7, with a tentative D call TRBD1 (5 bases). Trimming shortened V by 0 bases and J by 2 bases, and 9 bases separated the two germline ends. Germline V CDR1 and CDR2: SGHRS, YFSETQ. This CDR3 contains 14 residues. CDR3 protein: CASSLVVGAYEQYF. Written as DNA, the CDR3 is TGCGCCAGCAGCTTGGTGGTAGGGGCCTACGAGCAGTACTTC.

Many counts were recorded for this clonotype. The rearrangement joins TRBV27 to TRBJ2-7; D remains unclear. CDR1 and CDR2 from the germline V gene are MNHEY and SMNVEV (reference sequence). This CDR3 is built from 15 residues. V dropped 3 bases and J dropped 1 base, with 13 bases sitting between them. CDR3 DNA sequence: TGTGCCAGCAGTTTTGGCGACCCCATATCCTACGAGCAGTACTTC. Its translation: CASSFGDPISYEQYF.

Ten or more counts support this clonotype. The chain has TRBV27 and TRBJ1-2; D ambiguous. Germline CDR1 MNHEY, CDR2 SMNVEV (reference sequence). The length of the CDR3 is 13 residues. V lost 6 bases and J 1 base, leaving 9 bases between the germline ends. CDR3 sequence: CASRGTNNYGYTF. In DNA, the CDR3 is TGTGCCAGCAGGGGCACAAATAACTATGGCTACACCTTC.

This clonotype was counted at least ten times. In nucleotides, the CDR3 is TGTGCCAGCAGTCAGGGGCAGGTAAAAGTTATCGATGAGCAGTTCTTC. This encodes CASSQGQVKVIDEQFF. The chain joins TRBV6-2 or TRBV6-3 to TRBJ2-1, with D possibly being TRBD1 (6 bases). Trimming removed 5 bases at V and 8 bases at J, with 22 bases between. Germline assignment: CDR1 MNHEY and CDR2 SVGEGT. The CDR3 consists of 16 residues.

This clonotype was seen repeatedly, ten times or more. The chain combines TRBV5-1 with TRBJ2-1; a weak D match, TRBD2 (6 bases). The CDR3 consists of 18 residues. Germline loops: CDR1 SGHRS, CDR2 YFSETQ. The ends were cut back, 0 bases at V and 8 bases at J, with 24 bases in the middle. DNA of the CDR3: TGCGCCAGCAGCTTGGGAAATCTAGGGGACTTAAGAAGGGATGAGCAGTTCTTC. It is translated as CASSLGNLGDLRRDEQFF.

This clonotype was counted at least ten times. V usage is TRBV9 and J usage is TRBJ2-1, with TRBD2 matching 7 bases. Trimming removed 0 bases from V and 0 bases from J; junction bases left unmatched: 12. The V gene's germline CDR1 is SGDLS and CDR2 YYNGEE. The CDR3 extends over 19 amino acids. The CDR3 nucleotides are TGTGCCAGCAGCGTAGACTCCTCCGGGGAGGGGAGCTCCTACAATGAGCAGTTCTTC. It specifies CASSVDSSGEGSSYNEQFF.

There are many counts of this clonotype. The chain employs TRBV28 and TRBJ1-2; D gene uncertain. Between the trimmed V and J ends, which lost 5 bases and 3 bases, there was a span of 13 bases. The CDR3 is 14 residues long. The germline CDR1 and CDR2 sequences are MDHEN and SYDVKM. CDR3 in DNA: TGTGCCAGCAGTCCCAGACCGACCTACTATGGCTACACCTTC. As protein: CASSPRPTYYGYTF.